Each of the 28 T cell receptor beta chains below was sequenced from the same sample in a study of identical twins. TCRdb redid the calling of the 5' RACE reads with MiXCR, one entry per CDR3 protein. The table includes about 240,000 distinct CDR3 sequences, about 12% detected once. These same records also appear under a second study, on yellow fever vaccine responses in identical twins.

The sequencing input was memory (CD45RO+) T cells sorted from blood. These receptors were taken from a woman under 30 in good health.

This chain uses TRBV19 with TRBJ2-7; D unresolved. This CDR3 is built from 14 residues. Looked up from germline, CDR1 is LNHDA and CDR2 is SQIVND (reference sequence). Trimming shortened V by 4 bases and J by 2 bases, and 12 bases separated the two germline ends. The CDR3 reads CASSTLNGAYEQYF. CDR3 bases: TGTGCCAGTAGTACTCTCAATGGGGCCTACGAGCAGTACTTC.

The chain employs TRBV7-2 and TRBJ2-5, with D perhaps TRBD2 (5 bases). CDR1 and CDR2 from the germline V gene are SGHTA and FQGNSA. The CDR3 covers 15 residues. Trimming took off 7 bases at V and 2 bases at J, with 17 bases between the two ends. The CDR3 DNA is TGTGCCAGCACGGGTTCGACGGAGGAACAAGAGACCCAGTACTTC. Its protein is CASTGSTEEQETQYF. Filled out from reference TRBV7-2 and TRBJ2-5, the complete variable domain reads GAGVSQSPSNKVTEKGKDVELRCDPISGHTALYWYRQSLGQGLEFLIYFQGNSAPDKSGLPSDRFSAERTGGSVSTLTIQRTQQEDSAVYLCASTGSTEEQETQYFGPGTRLLVL.

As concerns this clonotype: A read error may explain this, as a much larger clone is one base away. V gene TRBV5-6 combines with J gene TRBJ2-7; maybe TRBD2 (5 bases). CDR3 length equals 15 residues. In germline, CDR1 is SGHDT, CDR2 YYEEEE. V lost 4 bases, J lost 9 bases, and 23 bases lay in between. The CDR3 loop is CASSLGIGRVVGQYF. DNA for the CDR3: TGTGCCAGCAGCCTCGGGATCGGAAGGGTAGTGGGGCAGTACTTC.

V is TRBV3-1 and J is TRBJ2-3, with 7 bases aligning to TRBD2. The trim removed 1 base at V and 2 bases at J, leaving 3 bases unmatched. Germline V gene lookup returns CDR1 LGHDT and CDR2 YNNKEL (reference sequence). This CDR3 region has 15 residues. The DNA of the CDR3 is TGTGCCAGCAGCCAAGTTGGGGGGGTCACAGATACGCAGTATTTT. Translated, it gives CASSQVGGVTDTQYF.

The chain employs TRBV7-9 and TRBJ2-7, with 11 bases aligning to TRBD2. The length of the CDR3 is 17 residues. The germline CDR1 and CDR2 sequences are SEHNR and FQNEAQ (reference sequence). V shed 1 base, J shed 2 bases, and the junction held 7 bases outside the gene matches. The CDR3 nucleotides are TGTGCCAGCAGCTTAGGAATGGGACTAGCGGTTCCCTACGAGCAGTACTTC. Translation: CASSLGMGLAVPYEQYF.

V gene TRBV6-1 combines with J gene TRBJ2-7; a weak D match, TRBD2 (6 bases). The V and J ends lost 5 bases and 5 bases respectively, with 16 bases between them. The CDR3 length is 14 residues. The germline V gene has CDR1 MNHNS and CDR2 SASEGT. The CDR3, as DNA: TGTGCCAGCAGTAAATCCGGGACTGCCAACGAGCAGTACTTC. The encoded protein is CASSKSGTANEQYF.

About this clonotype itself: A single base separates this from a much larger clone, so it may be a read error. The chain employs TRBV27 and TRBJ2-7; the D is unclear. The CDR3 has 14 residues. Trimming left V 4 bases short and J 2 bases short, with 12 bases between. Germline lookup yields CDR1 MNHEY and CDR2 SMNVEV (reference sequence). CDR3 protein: CASSSSLGPYEQYF. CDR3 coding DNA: TGTGCCAGCAGTTCCTCCCTAGGTCCCTACGAGCAGTACTTC.

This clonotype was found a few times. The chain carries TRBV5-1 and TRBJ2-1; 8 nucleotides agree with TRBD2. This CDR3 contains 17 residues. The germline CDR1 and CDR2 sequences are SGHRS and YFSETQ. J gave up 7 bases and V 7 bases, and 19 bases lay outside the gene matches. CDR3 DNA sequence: TGCGCCAGCTCTCGCCCAACTAGCCGGGAGGGGGATAATGAGCAGTTCTTC. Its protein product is CASSRPTSREGDNEQFF.

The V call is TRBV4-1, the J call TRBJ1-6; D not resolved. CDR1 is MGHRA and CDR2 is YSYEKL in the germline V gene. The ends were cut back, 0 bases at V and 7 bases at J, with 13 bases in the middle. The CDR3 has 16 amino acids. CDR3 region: CASSQDAQPLNSPLHF. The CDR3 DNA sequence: TGCGCCAGCAGCCAAGATGCGCAGCCATTAAATTCACCCCTCCACTTT.

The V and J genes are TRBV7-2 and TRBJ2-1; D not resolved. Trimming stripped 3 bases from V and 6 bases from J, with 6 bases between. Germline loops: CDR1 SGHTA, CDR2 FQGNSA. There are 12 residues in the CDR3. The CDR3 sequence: CASSFLSNEQFF. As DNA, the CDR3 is TGTGCCAGCAGCTTTTTAAGCAATGAGCAGTTCTTC.

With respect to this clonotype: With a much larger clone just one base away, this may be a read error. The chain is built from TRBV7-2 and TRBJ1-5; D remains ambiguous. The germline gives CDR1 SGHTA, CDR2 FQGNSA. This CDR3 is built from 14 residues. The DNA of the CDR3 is TGTGCCAGCAGCCACGGGAGGGATAATCAGCCCCATCATTTT. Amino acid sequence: CASSHGRDNQPHHF.

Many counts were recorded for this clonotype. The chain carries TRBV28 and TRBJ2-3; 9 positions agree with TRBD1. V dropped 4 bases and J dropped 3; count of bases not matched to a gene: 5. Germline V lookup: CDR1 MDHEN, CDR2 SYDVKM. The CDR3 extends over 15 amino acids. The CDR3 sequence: CASSSGQGETDTQYF. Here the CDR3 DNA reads TGTGCCAGCAGTTCGGGACAGGGAGAGACAGATACGCAGTATTTT.

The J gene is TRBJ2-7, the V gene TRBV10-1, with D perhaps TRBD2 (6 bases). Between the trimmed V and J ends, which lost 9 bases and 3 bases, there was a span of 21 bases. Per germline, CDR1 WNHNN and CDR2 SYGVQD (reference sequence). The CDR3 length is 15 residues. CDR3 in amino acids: CASKRFGSMGYEQYF. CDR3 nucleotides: TGCGCCAGTAAGAGGTTCGGGAGTATGGGCTACGAGCAGTACTTC.

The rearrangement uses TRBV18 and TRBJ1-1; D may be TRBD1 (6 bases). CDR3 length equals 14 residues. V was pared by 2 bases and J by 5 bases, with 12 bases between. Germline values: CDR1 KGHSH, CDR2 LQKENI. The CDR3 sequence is CASSPKGGTTEAFF. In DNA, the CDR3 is TGTGCCAGCTCACCAAAAGGGGGGACGACTGAAGCTTTCTTT.

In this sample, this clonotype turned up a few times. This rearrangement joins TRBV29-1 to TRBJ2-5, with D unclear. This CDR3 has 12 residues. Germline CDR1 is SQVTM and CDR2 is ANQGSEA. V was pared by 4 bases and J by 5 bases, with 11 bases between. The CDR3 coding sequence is TGCAGCGTTGGGGTAAGGGCGGAGACCCAGTACTTC. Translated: CSVGVRAETQYF. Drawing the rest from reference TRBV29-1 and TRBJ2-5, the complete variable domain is SAVISQKPSRDICQRGTSLTIQCQVDSQVTMMFWYRQQPGQSLTLIATANQGSEATYESGFVIDKFPISRPNLTFSTLTVSNMSPEDSSIYLCSVGVRAETQYFGPGTRLLVL.

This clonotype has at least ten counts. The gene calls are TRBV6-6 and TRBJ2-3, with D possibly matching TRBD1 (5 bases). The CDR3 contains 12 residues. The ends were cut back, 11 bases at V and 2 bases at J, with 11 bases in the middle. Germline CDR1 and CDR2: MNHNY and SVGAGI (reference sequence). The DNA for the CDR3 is TGTGCCGTTCAGGGTCTCACAGATACGCAGTATTTT. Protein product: CAVQGLTDTQYF.

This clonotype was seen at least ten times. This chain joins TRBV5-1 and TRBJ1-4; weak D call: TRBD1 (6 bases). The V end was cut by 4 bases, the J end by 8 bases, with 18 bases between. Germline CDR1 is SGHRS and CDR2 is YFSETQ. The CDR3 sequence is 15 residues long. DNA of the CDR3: TGCGCCAGCAGCGGGGAAGAGGGGGTCGGCGAAAAACTGTTTTTT. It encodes CASSGEEGVGEKLFF.

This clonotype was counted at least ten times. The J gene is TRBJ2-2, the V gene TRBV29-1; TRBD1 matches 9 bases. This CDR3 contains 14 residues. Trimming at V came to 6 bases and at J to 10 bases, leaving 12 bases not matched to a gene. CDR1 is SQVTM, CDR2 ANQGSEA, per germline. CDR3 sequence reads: CSVSRDREEEELFF. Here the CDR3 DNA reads TGCAGCGTCAGCCGGGACAGGGAGGAGGAGGAGCTGTTTTTT.

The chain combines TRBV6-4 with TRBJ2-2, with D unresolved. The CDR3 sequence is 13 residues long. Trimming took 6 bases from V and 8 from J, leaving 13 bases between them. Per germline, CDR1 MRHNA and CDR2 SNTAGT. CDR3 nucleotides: TGTGCCAGCAGCCCTTACCCGAGTGGGGAGCTGTTTTTT. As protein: CASSPYPSGELFF.

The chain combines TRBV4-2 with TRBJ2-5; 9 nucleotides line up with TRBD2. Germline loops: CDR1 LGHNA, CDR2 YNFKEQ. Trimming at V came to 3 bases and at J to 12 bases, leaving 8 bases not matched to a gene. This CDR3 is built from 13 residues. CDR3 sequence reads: CASSQRGGLPEYF. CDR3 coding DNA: TGTGCCAGCAGCCAGCGGGGGGGGCTTCCAGAGTACTTC.

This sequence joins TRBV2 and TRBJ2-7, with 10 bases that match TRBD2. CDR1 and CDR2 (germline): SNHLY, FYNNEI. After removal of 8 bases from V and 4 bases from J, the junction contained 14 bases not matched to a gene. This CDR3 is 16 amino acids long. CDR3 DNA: TGTGCCAGCCAGCGGGGGGGTAGCGGGAGTGGATACGAGCAGTACTTC. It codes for CASQRGGSGSGYEQYF.

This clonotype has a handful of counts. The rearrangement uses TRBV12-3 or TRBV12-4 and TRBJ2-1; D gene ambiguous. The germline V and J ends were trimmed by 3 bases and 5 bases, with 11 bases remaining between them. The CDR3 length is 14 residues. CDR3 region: CASSFIWTNNEQFF. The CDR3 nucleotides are TGTGCCAGCAGTTTTATTTGGACCAACAATGAGCAGTTCTTC.

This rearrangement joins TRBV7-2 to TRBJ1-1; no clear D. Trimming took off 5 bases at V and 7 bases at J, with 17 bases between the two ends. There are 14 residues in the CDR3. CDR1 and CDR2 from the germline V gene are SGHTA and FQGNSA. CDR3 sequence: CASSATWSVSEAFF. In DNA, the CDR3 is TGTGCCAGCAGCGCAACGTGGAGTGTCAGTGAAGCTTTCTTT.

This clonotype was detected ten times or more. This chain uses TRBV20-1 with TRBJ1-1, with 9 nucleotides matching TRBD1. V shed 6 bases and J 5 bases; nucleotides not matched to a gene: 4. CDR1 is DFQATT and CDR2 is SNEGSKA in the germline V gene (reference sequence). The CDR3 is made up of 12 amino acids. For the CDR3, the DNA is TGCAGTGCCAGGGACAGGGTAACTGAAGCTTTCTTT. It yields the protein CSARDRVTEAFF.

Here the CDR3 reads CASSTSGGANEQFF. Here the CDR3 DNA reads TGTGCCAGCAGTACTAGCGGGGGGGCCAATGAGCAGTTCTTC. The chain couples TRBV6-4 to TRBJ2-1; 13 bases line up with TRBD2. CDR3 length equals 14 residues. From germline, CDR1 is MRHNA and CDR2 SNTAGT. J lost 6 bases, V lost 5 bases, and 1 base had no gene match.

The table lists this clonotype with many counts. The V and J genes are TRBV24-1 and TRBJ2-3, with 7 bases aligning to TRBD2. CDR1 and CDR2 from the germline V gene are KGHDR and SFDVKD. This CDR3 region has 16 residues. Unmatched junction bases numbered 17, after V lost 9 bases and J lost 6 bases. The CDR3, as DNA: TGTGCCACCGGTTCCCGAGGGGAGGGCCGGGCGGATACGCAGTATTTT. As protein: CATGSRGEGRADTQYF.

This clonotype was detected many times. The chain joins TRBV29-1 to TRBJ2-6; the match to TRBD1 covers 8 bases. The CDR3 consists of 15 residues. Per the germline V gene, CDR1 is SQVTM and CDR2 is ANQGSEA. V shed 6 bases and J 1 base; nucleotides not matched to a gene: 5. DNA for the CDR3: TGCAGCGTCGAAACAGGGGGGTCTGGGGCCAACGTCCTGACTTTC. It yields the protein CSVETGGSGANVLTF.

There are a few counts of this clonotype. The CDR3 DNA follows: TGTGCCAGCAGTGAAGGGCGACTAGCGGGAGTGCGGGAGACCCAGTACTTC. It encodes CASSEGRLAGVRETQYF. The rearrangement links TRBV6-1 to TRBJ2-5; 12 bases match TRBD2. The V gene end was trimmed by 1 base and the J gene end by 5 bases; junction bases not matched to a gene: 8. In germline, CDR1 is MNHNS, CDR2 SASEGT. The CDR3 has 17 amino acids.